The clone carrying this TCR beta chain was picked up many times. Antigen: not known. This entry belongs to a study of Graves' ophthalmopathy and Graves' hyperthyroidism. PBMCs were isolated by Ficoll-Paque density gradient centrifugation, using 7.5 to 10 ml of fresh peripheral blood as the starting material. Findings and limits, study-wide: Most expanded clonotypes in thyroid above 0.001 frequency also showed up in blood.

RNA transcripts were the source from which TCR beta CDR3 regions were amplified. HTBI primers were employed in first-round RT-PCR, then a second-round multiplex PCR followed. Using its own MiXCR run on the multiplex PCR reads, TCRdb lists one record per CDR3 protein. Among under 800,000 distinct CDR3 sequences listed, roughly 20% were seen once. Between the trimmed V and J ends, which lost 2 bases and 0 bases, there was a span of 10 bases. The CDR3 contains 15 residues. The chain carries TRBV12-3 or TRBV12-4 and TRBJ1-1, with D unclear. Sequencing was carried out using peripheral blood. This TCR was recovered from a woman aged 18-29 years with stable Graves' hyperthyroidism. Some clones in this sample may be carry-over from other donors' samples. This CDR3 is CASSLSMAVNTEAFF. CDR3 DNA: TGTGCCAGCAGTTTAAGTATGGCGGTGAACACTGAAGCTTTCTTT.